This section outlines one T cell receptor beta chain sequence together with its context. The antigen is not known. These data originate in a study of T cells in localized non-small cell lung cancer. Study-level findings and limits: Of the tissues analyzed, uninvolved adjacent lung showed maximal T cell clonality, greater than tumor. Appearances in adjacent lung were noted for a median about 60 of the top 100 tumor clones. Sequence data derive from only one tumor region, so heterogeneity remains possible. Prolonged overall survival went with higher T cell density in the blood.

Sequencing used immunoSEQ multiplex PCR; TCRdb keeps in-frame clones, though not all of them. Found here are 13,000 or so clones, 70% to 90% of them singletons; the top ten hold approximately 59%. The CDR3 sequence is 14 residues long. The germline V gene has CDR1 MGHRA and CDR2 YSYEKL. Unmatched junction bases numbered 4, after V lost 1 base and J lost 5 bases. The receptor's source is a male donor at least 60 years old with stage III lung adenocarcinoma. The chain employs TRBV4-1 and TRBJ1-1; 7 nucleotides agree with TRBD1. The material was peripheral blood, obtained before any cancer treatment. The CDR3: CASSQAGGGTEAFF. The CDR3 nucleotides read TGCGCCAGCAGCCAAGCAGGGGGAGGAACTGAAGCTTTCTTT.